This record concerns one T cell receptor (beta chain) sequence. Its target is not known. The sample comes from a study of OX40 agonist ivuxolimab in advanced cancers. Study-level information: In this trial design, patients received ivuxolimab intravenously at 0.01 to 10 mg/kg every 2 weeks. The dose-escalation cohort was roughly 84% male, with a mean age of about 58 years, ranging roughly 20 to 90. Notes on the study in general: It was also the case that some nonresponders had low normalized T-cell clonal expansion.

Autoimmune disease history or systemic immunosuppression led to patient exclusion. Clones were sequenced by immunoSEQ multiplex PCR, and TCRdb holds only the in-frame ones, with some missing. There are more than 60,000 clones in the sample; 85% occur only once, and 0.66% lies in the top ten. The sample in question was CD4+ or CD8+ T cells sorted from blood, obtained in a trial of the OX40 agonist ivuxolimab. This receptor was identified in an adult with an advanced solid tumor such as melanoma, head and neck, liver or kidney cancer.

In DNA, the CDR3 is TGTGCCATCAGTGAGTCGAGGTATGGCTACACCTTC. Encoded protein: CAISESRYGYTF. The chain has TRBV10-3 and TRBJ1-2; D gene uncertain. Germline-derived CDR1 and CDR2 are ENHRY and SYGVKD. The CDR3 runs 12 residues. V was pared by 0 bases and J by 5 bases, with 4 bases between.